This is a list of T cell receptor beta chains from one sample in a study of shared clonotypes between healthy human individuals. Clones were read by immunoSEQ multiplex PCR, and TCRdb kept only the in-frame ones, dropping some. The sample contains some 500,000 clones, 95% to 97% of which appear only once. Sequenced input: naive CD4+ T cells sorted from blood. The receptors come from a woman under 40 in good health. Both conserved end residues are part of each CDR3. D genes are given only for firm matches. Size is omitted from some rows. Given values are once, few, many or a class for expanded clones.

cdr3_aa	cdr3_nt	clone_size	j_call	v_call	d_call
CATSREVAGSYEQYF	TGTGCCACCAGCAGAGAGGTAGCGGGGTCCTACGAGCAGTACTTC	NA	TRBJ2-7	TRBV15	TRBD2
CASSDVTGLTEAFF	TGTGCCAGCAGTGACGTGACAGGGCTCACTGAAGCTTTCTTT	NA	TRBJ1-1	TRBV2	TRBD1
CATKFAGQGGGGYTF	TGTGCCACCAAGTTCGCGGGACAGGGGGGTGGCGGCTACACCTTC	NA	TRBJ1-2	TRBV15	TRBD1
CASSIGTGVGKLFF	TGCGCCAGCAGCATCGGGACAGGGGTGGGAAAACTGTTTTTT	NA	TRBJ1-4	TRBV5-1	TRBD1
CASSFYALVSEQYF	TGTGCCAGCAGTTTCTACGCTCTCGTGTCCGAGCAGTACTTC	NA	TRBJ2-7	TRBV28	NA
CASSLVGGRTEAFF	TGTGCCAGCAGCTTAGTGGGGGGGCGCACTGAAGCTTTCTTT	NA	TRBJ1-1	TRBV7-2	NA
CASSIGSWETQYF	TGTGCCAGCAGTATCGGGAGTTGGGAGACCCAGTACTTC	NA	TRBJ2-5	TRBV27	NA
CASSIPRDTQYF	TGTGCCAGTAGTATTCCCCGGGATACGCAGTATTTT	NA	TRBJ2-3	TRBV19	NA
CASSSSGTANTQYF	TGTGCCAGCAGTTCTAGCGGGACGGCAAATACGCAGTATTTT	NA	TRBJ2-3	TRBV6-1	TRBD2
CASRGAGSEGEAFF	TGTGCCAGTAGGGGGGCGGGCTCTGAGGGTGAAGCTTTCTTT	NA	TRBJ1-1	TRBV19	NA
CASSSAWDGRTYNEQFF	TGTGCCAGCAGCTCCGCGTGGGACGGGAGGACTTACAATGAGCAGTTCTTC	NA	TRBJ2-1	TRBV7-9	TRBD2
CASSASTYEQYF	TGTGCCAGCAGTGCATCTACCTACGAGCAGTACTTC	NA	TRBJ2-7	TRBV25-1	NA
CASSESVTGEAFF	TGTGCCAGCAGTGAAAGTGTGACAGGGGAAGCTTTCTTT	NA	TRBJ1-1	TRBV2	TRBD1
CASSPRQGTGNYGYTF	TGTGCCAGCAGCCCAAGGCAGGGGACAGGGAACTATGGCTACACCTTC	NA	TRBJ1-2	TRBV11-2	TRBD1
CASSKIRQTSYEQYF	TGTGCCAGCAGCAAAATTCGTCAGACCTCCTACGAGCAGTACTTC	NA	TRBJ2-7	TRBV21-1	NA
CASSLYILAGARYSYNEQFF	TGTGCCAGCAGCTTATATATTCTAGCGGGAGCGCGATACTCCTACAATGAGCAGTTCTTC	NA	TRBJ2-1	TRBV7-8	TRBD2
CASSVGGTSGNNEQFF	TGTGCCAGCAGCGTAGGCGGGACTAGCGGGAACAATGAGCAGTTCTTC	NA	TRBJ2-1	TRBV9	TRBD2
CASTGASGLPGELFF	TGTGCCAGCACTGGAGCTAGCGGGTTGCCCGGGGAGCTGTTTTTT	NA	TRBJ2-2	TRBV28	TRBD2
CASSYWEGGSEQFF	TGTGCCAGCAGTTACTGGGAGGGGGGATCTGAGCAGTTCTTC	NA	TRBJ2-1	TRBV6-6	NA
CATRTSGYNEQFF	TGTGCCACCAGGACTAGCGGATACAATGAGCAGTTCTTC	NA	TRBJ2-1	TRBV15	TRBD2
CASREGTTPDTQYF	TGCGCCAGCAGGGAGGGGACTACCCCAGATACGCAGTATTTT	NA	TRBJ2-3	TRBV5-1	TRBD2
CASSLAPTLGNEKLFF	TGTGCCAGCAGCTTAGCCCCGACACTGGGGAATGAAAAACTGTTTTTT	NA	TRBJ1-4	TRBV11-2	NA
CASSPRGDNQPQHF	TGCGCCAGCAGCCCCCGGGGGGACAATCAGCCCCAGCATTTT	NA	TRBJ1-5	TRBV5-1	NA
CASSQFPLGPLGDTQYF	TGCGCCAGCAGCCAATTCCCGCTAGGCCCTCTCGGGGATACGCAGTATTTT	NA	TRBJ2-3	TRBV4-1	NA
CASSNLGENTQYF	TGTGCCAGCAGTAATCTCGGAGAAAACACCCAGTACTTC	NA	TRBJ2-5	TRBV7-3	NA
CASSEQVGNTIYF	TGTGCCAGCAGTGAACAGGTCGGAAACACCATATATTTT	NA	TRBJ1-3	TRBV2	NA
CASSEGASGTGFPWTYEQYF	TGCGCCAGCAGTGAGGGGGCTAGCGGGACAGGGTTTCCTTGGACCTACGAGCAGTACTTC	NA	TRBJ2-7	TRBV10-2	NA
CCDRANVLTF	TGCTGTGACAGGGCCAACGTCCTGACTTTC	NA	TRBJ2-6	TRBV21-1	NA
CASSLGRNREYTGELFF	TGTGCCAGCAGTTTGGGTCGAAACAGGGAATACACCGGGGAGCTGTTTTTT	NA	TRBJ2-2	TRBV28	NA
CASRLGLAGVSSYNEQFF	TGTGCCAGCAGGTTGGGGCTAGCGGGAGTGAGCTCCTACAATGAGCAGTTCTTC	NA	TRBJ2-1	TRBV11-2	TRBD2
CASSQEPAIAGLADTSTDTQYF	TGTGCCAGCAGCCAAGAGCCGGCTATTGCGGGACTAGCGGATACTAGCACAGATACGCAGTATTTT	NA	TRBJ2-3	TRBV4-2	TRBD2
CASSVGQGGQPQHF	TGTGCCAGCAGCGTAGGACAGGGTGGTCAGCCCCAGCATTTT	NA	TRBJ1-5	TRBV9	TRBD1
CASSLMETQYF	TGTGCCAGCAGCTTAATGGAGACCCAGTACTTC	NA	TRBJ2-5	TRBV5-4	NA
CASSITGPSNQPQHF	TGTGCCAGTAGTATCACAGGTCCTAGCAATCAGCCCCAGCATTTT	NA	TRBJ1-5	TRBV19	NA
CASSQQGAGEKLFF	TGTGCCAGCAGTCAACAGGGGGCGGGTGAAAAACTGTTTTTT	few	TRBJ1-4	TRBV6-5	TRBD1
CASGMGLAGGETQYF	TGTGCCAGTGGGATGGGACTAGCGGGAGGAGAGACCCAGTACTTC	NA	TRBJ2-5	TRBV19	TRBD2
CASTRGPGQREFF	TGTGCCAGTACCCGGGGACCCGGCCAACGGGAGTTCTTC	once	TRBJ2-1	TRBV19	NA
CASSFPGPGVYGYTF	TGTGCCAGCAGTTTCCCAGGGCCCGGGGTCTATGGCTACACCTTC	NA	TRBJ1-2	TRBV28	NA
CASSLAGQYETQYF	TGTGCCAGCTCACTAGCGGGACAATATGAGACCCAGTACTTC	NA	TRBJ2-5	TRBV18	TRBD2
CASSLAPVVSSYEQYF	TGTGCCAGCAGCTTAGCGCCCGTTGTCAGCTCCTACGAGCAGTACTTC	once	TRBJ2-7	TRBV7-6	NA
CASTWVRGYTEAFF	TGTGCCAGCACCTGGGTAAGGGGTTACACTGAAGCTTTCTTT	NA	TRBJ1-1	TRBV7-2	NA
CASSFGREYEQYF	TGTGCCAGCAGCTTTGGTAGGGAGTACGAGCAGTACTTC	NA	TRBJ2-7	TRBV7-9	NA
CASSEAPYPGTDTQYF	TGTGCCAGCAGTGAAGCACCTTACCCGGGCACAGATACGCAGTATTTT	NA	TRBJ2-3	TRBV6-1	NA
CASNGGARAKNIQYF	TGTGCCAGCAATGGGGGGGCGAGGGCCAAAAACATTCAGTACTTC	NA	TRBJ2-4	TRBV28	NA
CASSAGTGLTDTQYF	TGTGCCAGCAGCGCCGGGACAGGGTTAACAGATACGCAGTATTTT	NA	TRBJ2-3	TRBV11-3	TRBD1
CAISDRQGRDNEQFF	TGTGCCATCAGTGACCGACAGGGCAGAGACAATGAGCAGTTCTTC	NA	TRBJ2-1	TRBV10-3	TRBD1